The 28 T cell receptor beta chains listed next were all sequenced from one sample in a study of T cells after posttransplantation cyclophosphamide. This table comes from immunoSEQ multiplex PCR, and its TCRdb copy is limited to in-frame clones, with some not included. The sample presents some 40,000 clones, none singletons. Specimen: PBMCs. The receptor set was obtained from a man aged 50 to 60 in good health, CMV-negative, and a related stem cell transplant donor.

This clone showed up many times. The chain joins TRBV6-6 to TRBJ1-3, with 8 nucleotides matching TRBD1. Germline V gene sequence: CDR1 MNHNY, CDR2 SVGAGI (reference sequence). J gave up 1 base and V 7 bases, and 3 bases lay outside the gene matches. This CDR3 spans 14 amino acids. The CDR3, as DNA: TGTGCCAGCAACGACAGGGGATCTGGAAACACCATATATTTT. The encoded protein is CASNDRGSGNTIYF.

This clone appeared many times. The chain couples TRBV29-1 to TRBJ1-5; D possibly corresponds to TRBD1 (5 bases). V gave up 3 bases and J gave up 3 bases, with 12 bases separating them. This CDR3 is built from 14 residues. Germline assignment: CDR1 SQVTM and CDR2 ANQGSEA. DNA of the CDR3: TGCAGCGTTGATGGGGGGGGAAACAATCAGCCCCAGCATTTT. Its protein is CSVDGGGNNQPQHF.

The chain uses TRBV5-1 and TRBJ2-3; 8 positions match TRBD2. This CDR3 has 16 residues. V dropped 5 bases and J dropped 0; count of bases not matched to a gene: 8. Germline CDR1 SGHRS, CDR2 YFSETQ. The CDR3 sequence: CASSRVPGGSTDTQYF. The CDR3 DNA reads TGCGCCAGCAGTCGAGTCCCGGGGGGGAGCACAGATACGCAGTATTTT.

The rearrangement joins TRBV6-4 to TRBJ1-5, with no clear D. Trimming removed 6 bases at V and 0 bases at J, with 9 bases between. The CDR3 is 14 residues long. Germline V CDR1 and CDR2: MRHNA, SNTAGT. The CDR3 spells CASSPGFSNQPQHF. CDR3 bases: TGTGCCAGCAGCCCCGGGTTTAGCAATCAGCCCCAGCATTTT.

This clone was observed many times. V gene TRBV7-2 combines with J gene TRBJ1-4; D perhaps matches TRBD1 (5 bases). Germline CDR1 and CDR2: SGHTA and FQGNSA. V lost 3 bases, J lost 7 bases, and 12 bases lay in between. The CDR3 sequence is 14 residues long. For the CDR3, the DNA is TGTGCCAGCAGCTTTGGGGGGTTAGGTGAAAAACTGTTTTTT. Its protein product is CASSFGGLGEKLFF.

In its sample, this clone was seen many times. CDR3: CASSQDSPGLATYNEQFF. CDR3 nucleotide sequence: TGCGCCAGCAGCCAAGATTCGCCGGGACTAGCAACGTACAATGAGCAGTTCTTC. This chain joins TRBV4-1 and TRBJ2-1, with 9 bases lining up with TRBD2. Germline V gives CDR1 MGHRA, CDR2 YSYEKL. V lost 0 bases, J lost 4 bases, and 10 bases stayed unmatched. The CDR3 consists of 18 residues.

The sample holds many counts of this clone. CDR3 nucleotide sequence: TGCGCCAGCAGCTCATTAACCGACTCAGATACGCAGTATTTT. This gives the protein CASSSLTDSDTQYF. The chain is built from TRBV5-1 and TRBJ2-3; D remains ambiguous. Looked up from germline, CDR1 is SGHRS and CDR2 is YFSETQ. This CDR3 is built from 14 residues. V lost 3 bases to trimming and J lost 4 bases, with 12 bases between them.

This clone has a count of ten or more. The chain recombines TRBV7-2 with TRBJ2-3; 12 positions match TRBD2. The CDR3 has 16 amino acids. With V trimmed by 4 bases and J by 3 bases, 5 bases remained unmatched. CDR1 SGHTA and CDR2 FQGNSA come from the germline V gene. CDR3 bases: TGTGCCAGCAGCTCCCCTAGCGGGGGGGCAACAGATACGCAGTATTTT. Encoded protein: CASSSPSGGATDTQYF.

This clone came up many times. V usage is TRBV7-9 and J usage is TRBJ1-2; the D is unclear. CDR3 length equals 12 residues. Trimming shortened V by 3 bases and J by 5 bases, and 7 bases separated the two germline ends. CDR1 and CDR2 (germline): SEHNR, FQNEAQ (reference sequence). The CDR3 here is CASSFQDYGYTF. Here the CDR3 DNA reads TGTGCCAGCAGCTTTCAGGATTATGGCTACACCTTC.

This clone was seen many times. The chain carries TRBV7-7 and TRBJ2-5, with a possible D match to TRBD2 (6 bases). CDR3 size: 15 residues. Trimming left V 2 bases short and J 2 bases short, with 12 bases between. CDR1 and CDR2 from the germline V gene are SSHAT and FNYEAQ (reference sequence). The CDR3 region has the DNA TGTGCCAGCAGCTTAAATGGGGCGGGACAAGAGACCCAGTACTTC. It translates to CASSLNGAGQETQYF.

This clone was found many times. In DNA form, the CDR3 reads TGTGCCAGCAGTGTATTACAGGCCTACGAGCAGTACTTC. Translation: CASSVLQAYEQYF. V usage is TRBV2 and J usage is TRBJ2-7; possibly TRBD1 for D (5 bases). The CDR3 covers 13 residues. V was shortened by 4 bases and J by 2 bases, with 9 bases between the two germline ends. The germline gives CDR1 SNHLY, CDR2 FYNNEI.

This clone came up many times. The rearrangement links TRBV27 to TRBJ1-1; TRBD1 matches 8 bases. CDR3 length equals 15 residues. V was clipped by 4 bases and J by 4 bases; unmatched bases: 8. Germline V CDR1 and CDR2: MNHEY, SMNVEV (reference sequence). The CDR3 DNA reads as TGTGCCAGCAGTTCCGCCCCGGACAGGGTCACTGAAGCTTTCTTT. Protein: CASSSAPDRVTEAFF.

Many counts were recorded for this clone. The CDR3 DNA reads as TGTGCCAGCAGCCTAGGGACAGCGAACACTGAAGCTTTCTTT. Residues: CASSLGTANTEAFF. The rearrangement joins TRBV9 to TRBJ1-1; 7 bases match TRBD1. CDR3 length equals 14 residues. The trim removed 4 bases at V and 1 base at J, leaving 4 bases unmatched. Germline lookup yields CDR1 SGDLS and CDR2 YYNGEE.

Many counts were recorded for this clone. The J gene is TRBJ2-3, the V gene TRBV5-1, with 16 bases fitting TRBD2. Per the germline V gene, CDR1 is SGHRS and CDR2 is YFSETQ. V lost 4 bases to trimming and J lost 4 bases; unmatched junction nucleotides: 6. The CDR3 totals 17 residues. The DNA for the CDR3 is TGCGCCAGCAGCATGGGACTAGCGGGAGGGGTTTCAGATACGCAGTATTTT. The encoded protein is CASSMGLAGGVSDTQYF.

This clone was counted many times. The chain couples TRBV5-1 to TRBJ2-7; D perhaps matches TRBD2 (7 bases). CDR3 length: 15 residues. The V gene's germline CDR1 is SGHRS and CDR2 YFSETQ. The V gene lost 2 bases and the J gene lost 3 bases, with 15 bases spanning the gap. CDR3 bases: TGCGCCAGCAGCTTTGAGGGGGGGAGCGGCTACGAGCAGTACTTC. It codes for CASSFEGGSGYEQYF.

As regards this clone: A read error is possible here, since a much larger clone lies one base away. This same CDR3 is encoded by further DNA sequences in the sample. The chain combines TRBV7-2 with TRBJ2-7, with TRBD2 as a possible D gene (6 bases). Germline CDR1 reads SGHTA; CDR2 reads FQGNSA. The CDR3 spans 17 residues. Trimming took 5 bases from V and 2 from J, leaving 22 bases between them. This CDR3 is CASSLSNPGTSTYEQYF. The CDR3 nucleotides read TGTGCCAGCAGCCTATCAAACCCCGGGACTTCTACCTACGAGCAGTACTTC. Full variable domain (missing parts from reference TRBV7-2 and TRBJ2-7): GAGVSQSPSNKVTEKGKDVELRCDPISGHTALYWYRQSLGQGLEFLIYFQGNSAPDKSGLPSDRFSAERTGGSVSTLTIQRTQQEDSAVYLCASSLSNPGTSTYEQYFGPGTRLTVT.

The gene calls are TRBV9 and TRBJ2-1, with a possible D match to TRBD1 (6 bases). Trimming took 8 bases from V and 1 from J, leaving 13 bases between them. The CDR3 is 14 amino acids. The germline gives CDR1 SGDLS, CDR2 YYNGEE. The CDR3 is CASTKGGSYNEQFF. CDR3 nucleotides: TGTGCCAGTACCAAAGGGGGATCCTACAATGAGCAGTTCTTC.

The chain joins TRBV7-3 to TRBJ2-5, with TRBD2 identical over 15 bases. The CDR3 loop spans 16 amino acids. Germline CDR1 and CDR2: SGHTA and FQGTGA. Trimming at V came to 5 bases and at J to 5 bases, leaving 6 bases not matched to a gene. The CDR3 protein is CASSRGTSGGSETQYF. Here the CDR3 DNA reads TGTGCCAGCAGCCGCGGGACTAGCGGGGGGTCTGAGACCCAGTACTTC.

This clone was recorded many times. The chain recombines TRBV9 with TRBJ2-3, with 9 bases lining up with TRBD2. Germline trimming cut 0 bases from V and 12 bases from J; bases unmatched to any gene: 5. The CDR3 covers 13 residues. CDR1 and CDR2 from the germline V gene are SGDLS and YYNGEE. The CDR3 DNA follows: TGTGCCAGCAGCGTAGGTCTAGCGGGAAGCCAGTATTTT. Encoded protein: CASSVGLAGSQYF. Combining the CDR3 with reference TRBV9 and TRBJ2-3 gives the whole variable domain DSGVTQTPKHLITATGQRVTLRCSPRSGDLSVYWYQQSLDQGLQFLIQYYNGEERAKGNILERFSAQQFPDLHSELNLSSLELGDSALYFCASSVGLAGSQYFGPGTRLTVL.

At least ten counts were recorded for this clone. The V and J genes are TRBV6-6 and TRBJ2-1; the match to TRBD2 covers 7 bases. There are 15 residues in the CDR3. The germline CDR1 and CDR2 sequences are MNHNY and SVGAGI (reference sequence). Trimming removed 6 bases from V and 2 bases from J; junction bases left unmatched: 7. CDR3 in amino acids: CASRRGLGTYNEQFF. The CDR3 region has the DNA TGTGCCAGCAGAAGAGGACTAGGCACCTACAATGAGCAGTTCTTC.

Ten or more counts support this clone. The chain employs TRBV7-9 and TRBJ2-7, with 8 bases that match TRBD1. Looked up from germline, CDR1 is SEHNR and CDR2 is FQNEAQ (reference sequence). With 5 bases clipped from V and 1 base from J, the junction kept 10 bases outside the gene matches. This CDR3 has 16 amino acids. Written as DNA, the CDR3 is TGTGCCAGCAGCGACCCAAACAGGGGGTCGTCCTACGAGCAGTACTTC. Translation gives CASSDPNRGSSYEQYF.

This clone was found many times. The V gene is TRBV7-9, the J gene TRBJ1-1, with 11 bases that match TRBD1. The CDR3 loop spans 16 amino acids. The V segment lost 6 bases and the J segment 3 bases; nucleotides outside the gene matches: 9. The germline gives CDR1 SEHNR, CDR2 FQNEAQ (reference sequence). The CDR3 DNA reads as TGTGCCAGCAGGACCGGGACAGGGGGTTTTTACACTGAAGCTTTCTTT. Translation gives CASRTGTGGFYTEAFF.

This clone was found many times. J is TRBJ2-1 and V is TRBV5-1; D possibly corresponds to TRBD2 (6 bases). From germline, CDR1 is SGHRS and CDR2 YFSETQ. The CDR3 consists of 15 residues. The V gene lost 0 bases and the J gene lost 7 bases, with 14 bases spanning the gap. The CDR3: CASSLAGPGLNEQFF. The CDR3 DNA sequence: TGCGCCAGCAGCTTGGCGGGACCGGGACTGAATGAGCAGTTCTTC.

This clone was seen at least ten times. This same CDR3 is encoded by further DNA sequences in the sample. This sequence joins TRBV5-6 and TRBJ2-2, with D hard to call. Per the germline V gene, CDR1 is SGHDT and CDR2 is YYEEEE. V gave up 7 bases and J gave up 7 bases, with 23 bases separating them. There are 16 residues in the CDR3. The CDR3 DNA follows: TGTGCCAGCTCTCGGTTTATGACTCATTCGGGCGGGGAGCTGTTTTTT. It encodes CASSRFMTHSGGELFF.

This clone occurred many times. The chain has TRBV27 and TRBJ1-1; D remains ambiguous. Trimming removed 6 bases at V and 4 bases at J, with 12 bases between. In germline, CDR1 is MNHEY, CDR2 SMNVEV (reference sequence). CDR3 length: 13 amino acids. The CDR3 bases are TGTGCCAGCAGCCCCGGGATTGGCACTGAAGCTTTCTTT. It encodes CASSPGIGTEAFF.

This clone occurred many times. The rearrangement links TRBV6-6 to TRBJ2-2; D is uncertain. Trimming removed 6 bases at V and 8 bases at J, with 13 bases between. The CDR3 has 13 residues. Germline V lookup: CDR1 MNHNY, CDR2 SVGAGI (reference sequence). The CDR3 region has the DNA TGTGCCAGCAGCCCGATATACCTAGGGGAGCTGTTTTTT. Translation: CASSPIYLGELFF.

This clone was recorded many times. The rearrangement links TRBV10-2 to TRBJ1-2, with TRBD1 as a possible D gene (6 bases). With 0 bases removed from V and 4 bases from J, the gap between germline ends came to 6 bases. From germline, CDR1 is WSHSY and CDR2 SAAADI. There are 13 residues in the CDR3. The DNA of the CDR3 is TGCGCCAGCAGTGAGTCGGACAGCTATGGCTACACCTTC. It is translated as CASSESDSYGYTF.

This clone was counted at least ten times. The chain employs TRBV5-6 and TRBJ1-5; maybe TRBD1 (6 bases). Germline assignment: CDR1 SGHDT and CDR2 YYEEEE. The CDR3 is 15 amino acids. The germline V and J ends were trimmed by 0 bases and 3 bases, with 10 bases remaining between them. The chain's CDR3 is CASSLAGALNQPQHF. CDR3 DNA: TGTGCCAGCAGCTTGGCAGGGGCTCTCAATCAGCCCCAGCATTTT.